This is a list of T cell receptor beta chains from one sample in a study of control samples from healthy donors and cancer patients. The repertoire was sequenced with immunoSEQ multiplex PCR; TCRdb's copy has only in-frame clones and lacks some. The sample holds 100,000 to 150,000 clones; roughly 92% are singletons and the top ten take 0.55% to 0.65%. Sequencing used PBMCs. These receptors all stem from an elderly man with head and neck cancer. The CDR3 runs from the conserved cysteine through the conserved F or W. Fields, in order: J gene, D gene, clone size, V gene, CDR3 DNA, CDR3 protein. A D gene is named only where the DNA matches it firmly. Some rows have no size entry. The others give once, few or many, or a class for an expanded clone.

TRBJ1-2	TRBD1	.	TRBV27	TGTGCCAGCAGTCTAAAACAGGGGTCCCACTATGGCTACACCTTC	CASSLKQGSHYGYTF
TRBJ1-1	.	.	TRBV20-1	TGCAGTGCTAGAAAGGACACTGAAGCTTTCTTT	CSARKDTEAFF
TRBJ1-6	.	.	TRBV4-1	TGCGCCAGCAGCATAGAGAACAGGGTAATGAATTCACCCCTCCACTTT	CASSIENRVMNSPLHF
TRBJ1-2	TRBD1	.	TRBV12-3/TRBV12-4	TGTGCCAGCAGTTTAAACAGGGGGCTTGGCTACACCTTC	CASSLNRGLGYTF
TRBJ1-4	.	.	TRBV7-9	TGTGCCAGCAGCTCGGAGGGAAGGGAAAAACTGTTTTTT	CASSSEGREKLFF
TRBJ1-2	.	.	TRBV3-1/TRBV3-2	TGTGCCAGCAGCCAAGCCGGGTCTCAACGCGGCTACACCTTC	CASSQAGSQRGYTF
TRBJ2-7	TRBD2	.	TRBV9	TGTGCCAGCAGTCTAGGCGGGGGAGAGGACGAGCAGTACTTC	CASSLGGGEDEQYF
TRBJ1-1	.	.	TRBV27	TGTGCCAGCAGTCTCTATCCCGATCAGGTGTTGAACACTGAAGCTTTCTTT	CASSLYPDQVLNTEAFF
TRBJ1-1	.	.	TRBV29-1	TGCAGCGCCGTCCGGCGCACTGAAGCTTTCTTT	CSAVRRTEAFF
TRBJ2-3	TRBD1	.	TRBV5-4	TGTGCCAGCAAGGGACAGGGGGGAGATACGCAGTATTTT	CASKGQGGDTQYF
TRBJ1-5	TRBD1	.	TRBV10-3	TGTGCCATCAGCCGGGACAGGGGAATGGAAGGTCAGCCCCAGCATTTT	CAISRDRGMEGQPQHF
TRBJ1-1	.	.	TRBV12-3/TRBV12-4	TGTGCCAGCAGTTTGGGGTCCTGGGGTGAAGCTTTCTTT	CASSLGSWGEAFF
TRBJ2-1	.	.	TRBV10-3	TGTGCCATCAGTGAGTCGACACTAGCTAATGAGCAGTTCTTC	CAISESTLANEQFF
TRBJ1-2	.	.	TRBV6-1	TGTGCCAGCAGTGACCGGGCACCTTACTATGGCTACACCTTC	CASSDRAPYYGYTF
TRBJ2-2	TRBD2	.	TRBV19	TGTGCCAGTACAAGACTAGCGGGAGCCGGGGAGCTGTTTTTT	CASTRLAGAGELFF
TRBJ2-1	TRBD2	once	TRBV25-1	TGTGCCAGCAGTGAAATACACCCGGGACTAGCGGGTGATGAGCAGTTCTTC	CASSEIHPGLAGDEQFF
TRBJ1-5	.	once	TRBV19	TGTGCCAGTAGTTTAGCCCGCTATAGCAATCAGCCCCAGCATTTT	CASSLARYSNQPQHF
TRBJ2-1	.	.	TRBV9	TGTGCCAGCAGCGTAGCGGGACGATACAATGAGCAGTTCTTC	CASSVAGRYNEQFF
TRBJ1-5	.	.	TRBV19	TGTGCCAGTAGTATCCCGATTGGACAGACCCTCGGGCCCCAGCATTTT	CASSIPIGQTLGPQHF
TRBJ1-2	.	.	TRBV30	TGTGCCTGGACTATGGATTTCTATGGCTACACCTTC	CAWTMDFYGYTF
TRBJ2-6	.	.	TRBV27	TGTGCCAGCTCCACCTGGGGATCTGGGGCCAACGTCCTGACTTTC	CASSTWGSGANVLTF
TRBJ2-7	.	.	TRBV18	TGTGCCAGCTCACCCCGGGGGGACATCTACGAGCAGTACTTC	CASSPRGDIYEQYF
TRBJ2-3	.	.	TRBV6-5	TGTGCCAGCAGTTCGCACCCTAGCACAGATACGCAGTATTTT	CASSSHPSTDTQYF
TRBJ1-1	.	.	TRBV6-5	TGTGCCAGCAGCCAACAGGGAGAGACTGAAGCTTTCTTT	CASSQQGETEAFF
TRBJ1-5	.	.	TRBV30	TGTGCCTGGAGTGTACTAACGGACAATCAGCCCCAGCATTTT	CAWSVLTDNQPQHF
TRBJ2-7	.	.	TRBV2	TGTGCCAGCAGTGAGGTAGGATCCTACGAGCAGTACTTC	CASSEVGSYEQYF
TRBJ2-2	TRBD1	once	TRBV6-2/TRBV6-3	TGTGCCAGCAGTCCGGGACAGGGGGTATACGGGGAGCTGTTTTTT	CASSPGQGVYGELFF
TRBJ2-3	.	.	TRBV10-3	TGTGCCATCAGTGACCCCATTGTAGGGTTTACAGATACGCAGTATTTT	CAISDPIVGFTDTQYF
TRBJ1-2	.	.	TRBV5-1	TGCGCCAGCAGCTTGGCCACAGGCACCTATGGCTACACCTTC	CASSLATGTYGYTF
TRBJ2-4	TRBD2	.	TRBV11-2	TGTGCCAGCAGAGCTAGCGGGGGGGCCGGTATGAACATTCAGTACTTC	CASRASGGAGMNIQYF
TRBJ1-6	TRBD1	.	TRBV5-1	TGCGCCAGCAGCGCGGGACAGGGTAGGGGATCCTATAATTCACCCCTCCACTTT	CASSAGQGRGSYNSPLHF
TRBJ2-3	.	.	TRBV6-2/TRBV6-3	TGTGCCAGCAGTTACGATGGGCGGATGGATACGCAGTATTTT	CASSYDGRMDTQYF
TRBJ1-1	TRBD1	.	TRBV10-3	TGTGCCATCAGCCGGACAGGGTCAACTGAAGCTTTCTTT	CAISRTGSTEAFF
TRBJ2-2	TRBD1	.	TRBV2	TGTGCCAGCAGTAAGACAGGGGGCGGAACCGGGGAGCTGTTTTTT	CASSKTGGGTGELFF
TRBJ2-5	TRBD1	once	TRBV29-1	TGCAGCGTTGGGACAGGGGGCCGGGAGACCCAGTACTTC	CSVGTGGRETQYF
TRBJ1-2	.	.	TRBV4-1	TGCGCCAGCAGCCAAGATCAGGGCTATGGCTACACCTTC	CASSQDQGYGYTF